This passage covers 29 T cell receptor beta chains from one sample sequenced in a study of PD-1 blockade in classical Hodgkin lymphoma. Each patient relapsed following autologous stem cell transplantation, and prior brentuximab vedotin exposure differed. This table comes from immunoSEQ multiplex PCR, and its TCRdb copy is limited to in-frame clones, with some not included. The sample yields 20,000 to 25,000 clones, about 65% seen once. This specimen consisted of peripheral blood mononuclear cells (PBMCs), obtained at baseline. The receptors here all came from a human donor with classical Hodgkin lymphoma.

The chain has TRBV29-1 and TRBJ2-1; D not certain. Germline loops: CDR1 SQVTM, CDR2 ANQGSEA. Trimming pared 1 base from V and 5 bases from J, leaving 9 bases between. There are 13 residues in the CDR3. The chain's CDR3 is CSVEVGQDNEQFF. CDR3 DNA sequence: TGCAGCGTTGAAGTAGGCCAAGACAATGAGCAGTTCTTC.

This chain links TRBV28 with TRBJ1-2; weak D call: TRBD1 (6 bases). CDR1 and CDR2 (germline): MDHEN, SYDVKM. The CDR3 has 13 residues. V was pared by 1 base and J by 11 bases, with 14 bases between. In nucleotides, the CDR3 is TGTGCCAGCAGTTTATTTAAGGGGGGCGGTTACACCTTC. Translated, it gives CASSLFKGGGYTF.

As concerns this clone: Other DNA sequences in this specimen translate into the identical CDR3. V is TRBV7-2 and J is TRBJ2-5; D remains ambiguous. V lost 5 bases, J lost 2 bases, and 3 bases lay in between. Germline V gives CDR1 SGHTA, CDR2 FQGNSA. The CDR3 has 11 residues. The CDR3 nucleotides read TGTGCCAGCAGCCCGCAAGAGACCCAGTACTTC. Its translation: CASSPQETQYF.

The rearrangement joins TRBV7-9 to TRBJ2-2; TRBD2 is a possible D gene (6 bases). Germline values: CDR1 SEHNR, CDR2 FQNEAQ (reference sequence). The V end lost 2 bases, the J end lost 4 bases, and 11 bases lay between the germline ends. CDR3 length: 15 residues. For the CDR3, the DNA is TGTGCCAGCAGCTTATCTCAGGGAGGCACCGGGGAGCTGTTTTTT. Its translation: CASSLSQGGTGELFF.

This sequence joins TRBV11-3 and TRBJ2-1; D not certain. V lost 3 bases and J 6 bases, leaving 3 bases between the germline ends. Germline CDR1 reads SGHNT; CDR2 reads YENEEA. This CDR3 spans 11 amino acids. The CDR3 reads CASSFVNEQFF. The CDR3 bases are TGTGCCAGCAGCTTTGTCAATGAGCAGTTCTTC. Based on the CDR3 plus reference TRBV11-3 and TRBJ2-1, the full variable domain is EAGVVQSPRYKIIEKKQPVAFWCNPISGHNTLYWYLQNLGQGPELLIRYENEEAVDDSQLPKDRFSAERLKGVDSTLKIQPAELGDSAVYLCASSFVNEQFFGPGTRLTVL.

This clone was recorded a few times. This chain connects TRBV5-6 to TRBJ2-2, with D perhaps TRBD2 (5 bases). The V end was cut by 4 bases, the J end by 7 bases, with 11 bases between. This CDR3 is 13 amino acids long. The germline V gene encodes CDR1 SGHDT and CDR2 YYEEEE. The CDR3 bases are TGTGCCAGCAGCCGGACTGGGGTCGGGGAGCTGTTTTTT. Translating it yields CASSRTGVGELFF.

The CDR3 reads CASWADSYNEQFF. The CDR3 DNA follows: TGTGCCAGCTGGGCGGACTCCTACAATGAGCAGTTCTTC. The chain uses TRBV28 and TRBJ2-1; unclear D gene. V lost 8 bases and J lost 0, with 8 bases in between. CDR3 length equals 13 residues. Germline CDR1 MDHEN, CDR2 SYDVKM.

The chain joins TRBV9 to TRBJ2-7, with D possibly being TRBD2 (6 bases). This CDR3 has 13 residues. The germline V and J ends were trimmed by 2 bases and 7 bases, with 13 bases remaining between them. The germline CDR1 and CDR2 sequences are SGDLS and YYNGEE. CDR3 protein: CASSVGGVGEQYF. The CDR3 DNA reads as TGTGCCAGCAGCGTGGGGGGAGTCGGGGAGCAGTACTTC.

The rearrangement joins TRBV7-2 to TRBJ1-2; no clear D gene. CDR1 is SGHTA, CDR2 FQGNSA, per germline. V lost 0 bases, J lost 4 bases, and 3 bases lay in between. This CDR3 region has 12 residues. The chain's CDR3 is CASSLAVYGYTF. CDR3 DNA: TGTGCCAGCAGCTTAGCGGTCTATGGCTACACCTTC.

The genes are TRBV7-8 and TRBJ1-2; D unclear. Germline V gene sequence: CDR1 SGHVS, CDR2 FQNEAQ. The V gene lost 3 bases and the J gene lost 4 bases, with 12 bases spanning the gap. The CDR3 contains 14 residues. CDR3: CASSFNSDGYGYTF. The CDR3 DNA sequence: TGTGCCAGCAGCTTTAACAGCGACGGCTATGGCTACACCTTC.

This clone was seen a handful of times. This sequence joins TRBV7-6 and TRBJ2-7; D remains ambiguous. The germline gives CDR1 SGHVS, CDR2 FNYEAQ. CDR3 length: 13 amino acids. V lost 5 bases and J 2 bases, leaving 10 bases between the germline ends. The CDR3 loop is CASSQDQPYEQYF. CDR3 DNA: TGTGCCAGCAGCCAGGACCAGCCCTACGAGCAGTACTTC.

This sequence joins TRBV5-4 and TRBJ1-3, with TRBD1 as a possible D gene (5 bases). This CDR3 comprises 16 residues. In germline, CDR1 is SGHNT, CDR2 YYREEE (reference sequence). V was trimmed by 0 bases and J by 3 bases, leaving 13 bases between them. This CDR3 is CASSLGGGLFGNTIYF. DNA of the CDR3: TGTGCCAGCAGCTTGGGGGGGGGTTTGTTTGGAAACACCATATATTTT.

The V gene is TRBV19, the J gene TRBJ1-5; D call uncertain. V lost 7 bases, J lost 2 bases, and 9 bases lay in between. The CDR3 has 13 residues. Germline V lookup: CDR1 LNHDA, CDR2 SQIVND (reference sequence). This chain's CDR3 is CASTFLGNQPQHF. The CDR3 coding sequence is TGTGCCAGTACGTTTCTGGGCAATCAGCCCCAGCATTTT.

V is TRBV10-3 and J is TRBJ2-7; either TRBD1 or TRBD2 may supply D (5 bases each). Germline V gives CDR1 ENHRY, CDR2 SYGVKD. The CDR3 length is 16 residues. Trimming took 4 bases from V and 2 from J, leaving 18 bases between them. The DNA of the CDR3 is TGTGCCATCAGTGCAGCCGGGACGTCGCCGACCTACGAGCAGTACTTC. Translation: CAISAAGTSPTYEQYF.

The V and J genes are TRBV11-2 and TRBJ1-3, with D uncertain. Germline V lookup: CDR1 SGHAT, CDR2 FQNNGV. The CDR3 spans 13 residues. Trimming cost V 1 base and J 7 bases, with 8 bases left between them. The DNA for the CDR3 is TGTGCCAGCAGCTTAGTCCTGGGGAACACCATATATTTT. Translation: CASSLVLGNTIYF. The full variable domain, with the rest looked up from reference TRBV11-2 and TRBJ1-3, is EAGVAQSPRYKIIEKRQSVAFWCNPISGHATLYWYQQILGQGPKLLIQFQNNGVVDDSQLPKDRFSAERLKGVDSTLKIQPAKLEDSAVYLCASSLVLGNTIYFGEGSWLTVV.

This chain joins TRBV5-5 and TRBJ1-6; D is possibly TRBD1 (6 bases). V was pared by 4 bases and J by 7 bases, with 18 bases between. The CDR3 consists of 16 residues. Germline lookup yields CDR1 SGHKS and CDR2 YYEKEE (reference sequence). CDR3 loop: CASSPTPDRKNSPLHF. CDR3 nucleotide sequence: TGTGCCAGCAGCCCGACCCCCGACAGGAAAAATTCACCCCTCCACTTT.

The chain carries TRBV28 and TRBJ2-7; D may be TRBD2 (6 bases). Germline V gene sequence: CDR1 MDHEN, CDR2 SYDVKM. With 6 bases removed from V and 4 bases from J, the gap between germline ends came to 13 bases. The CDR3 is made up of 13 amino acids. CDR3 sequence (DNA): TGTGCCAGCAGCGGGAGCTTGGGTTACGAGCAGTACTTC. Amino acid sequence: CASSGSLGYEQYF.

This clone ranks as medium-sized (0.01 to 0.1%). The CDR3 loop is CASLLPAGRGNGNTIYF. CDR3 nucleotide sequence: TGTGCCAGCCTCCTACCGGCGGGAAGGGGAAATGGAAACACCATATATTTT. The chain recombines TRBV27 with TRBJ1-3; TRBD1 is a possible D gene (5 bases). The germline gives CDR1 MNHEY, CDR2 SMNVEV (reference sequence). The length of the CDR3 is 17 residues. V was trimmed by 8 bases and J by 3 bases, leaving 23 bases between them.

V usage is TRBV7-8 and J usage is TRBJ2-1; 10 bases agree with TRBD1. J lost 4 bases, V lost 8 bases, and 11 bases had no gene match. The CDR3 covers 16 residues. The germline V gene encodes CDR1 SGHVS and CDR2 FQNEAQ. The CDR3 DNA follows: TGTGCCAGCCAAAACACCCTGGGACAGGGGTACAATGAGCAGTTCTTC. Translated: CASQNTLGQGYNEQFF.

This chain connects TRBV5-8 to TRBJ2-2, with 8 bases matching TRBD1. The germline V gene encodes CDR1 SGHTS and CDR2 YDEGEE. The V segment lost 1 base and the J segment 1 base; nucleotides outside the gene matches: 3. CDR3 length: 16 amino acids. Here the CDR3 reads CASSLRTGLNTGELFF. CDR3 in DNA: TGTGCCAGCAGCTTGAGGACAGGGCTGAACACCGGGGAGCTGTTTTTT.

This clone is medium-sized in the sample. V and J are TRBV19 and TRBJ1-2, with 9 bases lining up with TRBD1. The germline CDR1 and CDR2 sequences are LNHDA and SQIVND (reference sequence). V gave up 0 bases and J gave up 3 bases; unmatched junction bases: 5. The CDR3 sequence is 16 residues long. The CDR3 here is CASSIEPTGGDYGYTF. In DNA, the CDR3 is TGTGCCAGTAGTATAGAGCCGACAGGGGGGGACTATGGCTACACCTTC.

The V gene is TRBV28, the J gene TRBJ1-4; D is perhaps TRBD1 (5 bases). V dropped 2 bases and J dropped 0 bases, with 7 bases sitting between them. Per the germline V gene, CDR1 is MDHEN and CDR2 is SYDVKM. CDR3 length: 15 amino acids. Here the CDR3 reads CASSLMGATNEKLFF. The CDR3 bases are TGTGCCAGCAGTTTAATGGGGGCAACTAATGAAAAACTGTTTTTT.

The rearrangement links TRBV4-2 to TRBJ2-7; maybe TRBD1 (6 bases). CDR3 length: 15 amino acids. Germline loops: CDR1 LGHNA, CDR2 YNFKEQ. Written as DNA, the CDR3 is TGTGCCAGCAGCTTGGGCCCCAGGGGCTCCCACGAGCAGTACGTC. This translates into CASSLGPRGSHEQYV.

V usage is TRBV30 and J usage is TRBJ2-3; no reliable D call. Germline CDR1 and CDR2: GTSNPN and SVGIG (reference sequence). The CDR3 consists of 12 residues. V lost 1 base and J 8 bases, leaving 10 bases between the germline ends. This CDR3 reads CAWSALPGTQYF. DNA of the CDR3: TGTGCCTGGAGTGCCCTTCCCGGTACGCAGTATTTT.

J is TRBJ1-5 and V is TRBV6-5, with D possibly matching TRBD1 (6 bases). V lost 2 bases, J lost 1 base, and 9 bases lay in between. CDR3 size: 15 residues. From germline, CDR1 is MNHEY and CDR2 SVGAGI. The CDR3 DNA follows: TGTGCCAGCAGTTACAGGCAGGGGAGCAATCAGCCCCAGCATTTT. Its translation is CASSYRQGSNQPQHF.

V usage is TRBV5-1 and J usage is TRBJ2-5; D possibly matches TRBD1 or TRBD2 (5 bases each). Germline V gene data show CDR1 as SGHRS and CDR2 as YFSETQ. Trimming took 3 bases from V and 1 from J, leaving 13 bases between them. The CDR3 totals 15 residues. CDR3 residues: CASSSSGRRQETQYF. CDR3 bases: TGCGCCAGCAGCTCCTCGGGACGGCGCCAAGAGACCCAGTACTTC.

The rearrangement uses TRBV6-1 and TRBJ1-1; the D is unclear. V lost 3 bases and J 4 bases, leaving 12 bases between the germline ends. The germline V gene has CDR1 MNHNS and CDR2 SASEGT. CDR3 length: 14 residues. The CDR3 loop reads CASSEVQAGTEAFF. The CDR3 nucleotides read TGTGCCAGCAGTGAGGTGCAGGCGGGCACTGAAGCTTTCTTT.

This chain uses TRBV9 with TRBJ2-2, with 8 bases that match TRBD2. V lost 2 bases to trimming and J lost 5 bases; unmatched junction nucleotides: 8. CDR1 and CDR2 (germline): SGDLS, YYNGEE. This CDR3 spans 16 amino acids. The CDR3 DNA is TGTGCCAGCAGCGTCACGGGACTAGGGATAACCGGGGAGCTGTTTTTT. Encoded protein: CASSVTGLGITGELFF. Full variable domain (remainder filled in from reference TRBV9 and TRBJ2-2): DSGVTQTPKHLITATGQRVTLRCSPRSGDLSVYWYQQSLDQGLQFLIQYYNGEERAKGNILERFSAQQFPDLHSELNLSSLELGDSALYFCASSVTGLGITGELFFGEGSRLTVL.

The V and J genes are TRBV5-1 and TRBJ1-1, with D perhaps matching TRBD1 (6 bases). This CDR3 is 12 amino acids long. The V end lost 3 bases, the J end lost 7 bases, and 10 bases lay between the germline ends. The germline V gene has CDR1 SGHRS and CDR2 YFSETQ. The CDR3 sequence: CASSWTTGEAFF. CDR3 in DNA: TGCGCCAGCAGCTGGACGACAGGTGAAGCTTTCTTT.